This TCR beta chain was found in a study of shared clonotypes between healthy human individuals. Study-level points and caveats: Generally, naive subsets (rather than memory subsets) showed larger estimated richness.

Clones were sequenced by immunoSEQ multiplex PCR, and TCRdb holds only the in-frame ones, with some missing. This sample has a few million clones, with around nine tenths found just once. CDR1 and CDR2 (germline): SGHRS, YFSETQ. The CDR3 is made up of 15 amino acids. Trimming took 1 base from V and 10 from J; bases not matched to a gene: 6. As concerns this clone: Its antigen is not known.

Input material: naive CD4+ T cells sorted from blood. Subset reported: CD45RA+ positively selected. V gene TRBV5-1 combines with J gene TRBJ2-2; 11 positions agree with TRBD1. The TCR comes from a young man in good health. The CDR3 DNA follows: TGCGCCAGCAGCTTGCAGGGACAGGGGGAGAAGGAGCTGTTTTTT. Protein: CASSLQGQGEKELFF.